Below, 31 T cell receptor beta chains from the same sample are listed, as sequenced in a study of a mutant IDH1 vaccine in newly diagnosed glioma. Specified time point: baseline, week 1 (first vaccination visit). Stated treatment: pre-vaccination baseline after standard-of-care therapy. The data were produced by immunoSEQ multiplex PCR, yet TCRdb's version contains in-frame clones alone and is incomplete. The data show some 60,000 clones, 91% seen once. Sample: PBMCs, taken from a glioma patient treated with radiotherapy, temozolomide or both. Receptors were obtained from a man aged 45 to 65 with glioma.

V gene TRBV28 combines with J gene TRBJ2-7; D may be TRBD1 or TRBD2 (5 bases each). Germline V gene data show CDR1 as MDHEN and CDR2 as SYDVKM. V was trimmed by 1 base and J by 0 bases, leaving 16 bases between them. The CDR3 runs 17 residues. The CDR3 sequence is CASSLLKETADSYEQYF. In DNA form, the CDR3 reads TGTGCCAGCAGTTTATTGAAGGAGACAGCGGACTCCTACGAGCAGTACTTC.

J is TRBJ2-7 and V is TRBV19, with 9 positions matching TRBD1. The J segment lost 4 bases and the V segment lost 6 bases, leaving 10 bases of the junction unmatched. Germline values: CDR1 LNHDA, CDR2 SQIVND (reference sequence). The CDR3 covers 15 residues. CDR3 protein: CASSRTGGVGYEQYF. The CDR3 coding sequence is TGTGCCAGTAGCAGAACAGGGGGCGTGGGGTACGAGCAGTACTTC.

CDR3 residues: CAISEYRDTQYF. Written as DNA, the CDR3 is TGTGCCATCAGTGAGTATCGGGATACGCAGTATTTT. The rearrangement uses TRBV10-3 and TRBJ2-3; D uncertain. CDR3 size: 12 residues. V was cut by 1 base and J by 6 bases, with 5 bases left in between. The germline gives CDR1 ENHRY, CDR2 SYGVKD.

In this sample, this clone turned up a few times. The CDR3 loop reads CASQSRANLDTQYF. The CDR3 DNA follows: TGCGCCAGCCAATCGAGGGCTAATCTGGATACGCAGTATTTT. V gene TRBV5-1 combines with J gene TRBJ2-3, with D perhaps TRBD2 (5 bases). Trimming cost V 7 bases and J 6 bases, with 18 bases left between them. The CDR3 runs to 14 residues. Germline V gives CDR1 SGHRS, CDR2 YFSETQ. The complete variable domain, with remaining parts taken from reference TRBV5-1 and TRBJ2-3, reads KAGVTQTPRYLIKTRGQQVTLSCSPISGHRSVSWYQQTPGQGLQFLFEYFSETQRNKGNFPGRFSGRQFSNSRSEMNVSTLELGDSALYLCASQSRANLDTQYFGPGTRLTVL.

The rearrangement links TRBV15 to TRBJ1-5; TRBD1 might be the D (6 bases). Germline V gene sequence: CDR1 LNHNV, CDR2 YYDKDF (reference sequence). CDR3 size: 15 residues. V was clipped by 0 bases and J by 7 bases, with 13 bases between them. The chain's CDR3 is CATSRDPGRGQPQHF. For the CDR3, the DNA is TGTGCCACCAGCAGAGATCCCGGCAGGGGACAGCCCCAGCATTTT. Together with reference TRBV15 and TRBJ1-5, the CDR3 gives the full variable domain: DAMVIQNPRYQVTQFGKPVTLSCSQTLNHNVMYWYQQKSSQAPKLLFHYYDKDFNNEADTPDNFQSRRPNTSFCFLDIRSPGLGDTAMYLCATSRDPGRGQPQHFGDGTRLSIL.

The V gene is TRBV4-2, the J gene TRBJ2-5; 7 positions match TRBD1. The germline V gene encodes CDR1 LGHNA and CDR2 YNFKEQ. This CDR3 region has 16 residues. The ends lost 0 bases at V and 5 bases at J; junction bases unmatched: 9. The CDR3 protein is CASSQDRGRMGETQYF. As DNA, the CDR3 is TGTGCCAGCAGCCAAGACAGGGGGAGAATGGGGGAGACCCAGTACTTC.

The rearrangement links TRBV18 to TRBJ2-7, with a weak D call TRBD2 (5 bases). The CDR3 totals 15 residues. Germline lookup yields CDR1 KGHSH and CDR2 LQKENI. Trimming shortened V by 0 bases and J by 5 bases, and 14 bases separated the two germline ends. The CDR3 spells CASSPPGRTGDEQYF. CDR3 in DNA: TGTGCCAGCTCACCACCCGGACGGACTGGCGACGAGCAGTACTTC.

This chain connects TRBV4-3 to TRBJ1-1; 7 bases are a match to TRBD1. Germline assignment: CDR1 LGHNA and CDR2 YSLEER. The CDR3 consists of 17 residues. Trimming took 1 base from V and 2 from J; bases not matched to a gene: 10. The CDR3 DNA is TGCGCCAGCAGCCAAGTGCTTAAGGGGGCGGAAAACACTGAAGCTTTCTTT. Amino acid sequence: CASSQVLKGAENTEAFF.

CDR3 sequence: CASSPGGGLRGAPYEQYF. The CDR3 nucleotides are TGTGCCAGCAGCCCCGGAGGAGGGCTCCGGGGGGCGCCTTACGAGCAGTACTTC. V and J are TRBV13 and TRBJ2-7; possibly TRBD2 for D (7 bases). Looked up from germline, CDR1 is PRHDT and CDR2 is FYEKMQ (reference sequence). CDR3 size: 18 residues. V was shortened by 5 bases and J by 4 bases, with 27 bases between the two germline ends.

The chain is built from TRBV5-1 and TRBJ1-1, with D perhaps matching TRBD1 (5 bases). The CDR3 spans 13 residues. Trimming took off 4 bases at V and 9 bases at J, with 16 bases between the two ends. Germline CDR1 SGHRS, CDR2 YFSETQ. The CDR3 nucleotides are TGCGCCAGCAGCCCCGTTGGGGCTTCTAAAGCTTTCTTT. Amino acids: CASSPVGASKAFF.

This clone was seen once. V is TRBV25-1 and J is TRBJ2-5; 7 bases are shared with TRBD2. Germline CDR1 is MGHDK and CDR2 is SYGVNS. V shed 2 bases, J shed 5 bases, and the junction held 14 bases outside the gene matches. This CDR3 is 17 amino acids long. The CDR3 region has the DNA TGTGCCAGCAGTGAAGGTGGGGCGGGGGTGGTTCGGGAGACCCAGTACTTC. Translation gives CASSEGGAGVVRETQYF.

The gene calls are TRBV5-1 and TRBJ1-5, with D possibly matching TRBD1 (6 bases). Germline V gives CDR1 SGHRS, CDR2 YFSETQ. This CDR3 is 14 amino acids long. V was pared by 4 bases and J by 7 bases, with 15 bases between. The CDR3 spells CASSPGGARQPQHF. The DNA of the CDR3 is TGCGCCAGCAGCCCTGGGGGGGCGCGGCAGCCCCAGCATTTT. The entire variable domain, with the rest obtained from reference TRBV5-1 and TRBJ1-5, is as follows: KAGVTQTPRYLIKTRGQQVTLSCSPISGHRSVSWYQQTPGQGLQFLFEYFSETQRNKGNFPGRFSGRQFSNSRSEMNVSTLELGDSALYLCASSPGGARQPQHFGDGTRLSIL.

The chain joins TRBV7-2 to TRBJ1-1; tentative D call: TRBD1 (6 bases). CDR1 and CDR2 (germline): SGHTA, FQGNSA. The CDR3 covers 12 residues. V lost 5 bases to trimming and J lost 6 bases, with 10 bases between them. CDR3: CASSPQGAEAFF. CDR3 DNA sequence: TGTGCCAGCAGCCCACAGGGAGCTGAAGCTTTCTTT.

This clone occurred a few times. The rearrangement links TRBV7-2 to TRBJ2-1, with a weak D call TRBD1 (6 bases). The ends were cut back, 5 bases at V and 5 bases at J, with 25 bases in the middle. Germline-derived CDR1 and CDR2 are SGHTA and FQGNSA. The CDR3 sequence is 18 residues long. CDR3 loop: CASSPTSGAGRSHNEQFF. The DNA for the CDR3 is TGTGCCAGCAGCCCCACCTCAGGGGCAGGGCGGTCCCACAATGAGCAGTTCTTC.

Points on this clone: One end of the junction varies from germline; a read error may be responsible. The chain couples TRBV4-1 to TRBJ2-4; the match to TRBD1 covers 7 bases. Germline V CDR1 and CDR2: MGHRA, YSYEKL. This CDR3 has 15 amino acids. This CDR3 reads CASSQPRQGRVIQCF. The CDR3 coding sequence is TGCGCCAGCAGCCAACCCAGACAGGGAAGGGTCATTCAGTGCTTC.

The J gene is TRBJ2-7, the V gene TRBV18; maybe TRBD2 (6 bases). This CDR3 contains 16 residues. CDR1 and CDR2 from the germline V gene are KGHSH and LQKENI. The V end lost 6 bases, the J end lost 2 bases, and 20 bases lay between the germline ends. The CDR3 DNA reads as TGTGCCAGCTCCATGGAGGGCCGGGGGTCCCCCTACGAGCAGTACTTC. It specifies CASSMEGRGSPYEQYF. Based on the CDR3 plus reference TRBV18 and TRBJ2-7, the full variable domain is NAGVMQNPRHLVRRRGQEARLRCSPMKGHSHVYWYRQLPEEGLKFMVYLQKENIIDESGMPKERFSAEFPKEGPSILRIQQVVRGDSAAYFCASSMEGRGSPYEQYFGPGTRLTVT.

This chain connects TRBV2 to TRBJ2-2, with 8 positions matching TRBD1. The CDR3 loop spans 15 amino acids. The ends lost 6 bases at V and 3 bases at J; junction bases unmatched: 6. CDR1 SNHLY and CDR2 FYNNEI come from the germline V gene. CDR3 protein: CASRPPGGDTGELFF. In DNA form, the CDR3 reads TGTGCCAGCAGACCCCCAGGGGGCGACACCGGGGAGCTGTTTTTT.

The CDR3 bases are TGCGCCAGCAGCTTGTATTTTAGTGGGAACTATGGCTACACCTTC. Translation gives CASSLYFSGNYGYTF. The rearrangement joins TRBV5-1 to TRBJ1-2; no clear D. The CDR3 spans 15 residues. CDR1 SGHRS and CDR2 YFSETQ come from the germline V gene. V dropped 1 base and J dropped 2 bases, with 12 bases sitting between them. Looking up the rest from reference TRBV5-1 and TRBJ1-2 gives the full variable domain: KAGVTQTPRYLIKTRGQQVTLSCSPISGHRSVSWYQQTPGQGLQFLFEYFSETQRNKGNFPGRFSGRQFSNSRSEMNVSTLELGDSALYLCASSLYFSGNYGYTFGSGTRLTVV.

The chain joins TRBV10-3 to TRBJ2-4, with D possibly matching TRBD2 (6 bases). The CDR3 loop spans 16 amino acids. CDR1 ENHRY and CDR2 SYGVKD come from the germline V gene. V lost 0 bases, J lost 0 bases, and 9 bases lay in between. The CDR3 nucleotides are TGTGCCATCAGTGAGTCGATGCGGGAAGCCAAAAACATTCAGTACTTC. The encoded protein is CAISESMREAKNIQYF.

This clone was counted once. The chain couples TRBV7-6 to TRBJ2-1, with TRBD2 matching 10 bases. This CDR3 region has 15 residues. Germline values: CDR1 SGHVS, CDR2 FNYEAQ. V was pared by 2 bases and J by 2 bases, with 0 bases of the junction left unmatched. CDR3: CASSLTSGAYNEQFF. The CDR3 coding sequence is TGTGCCAGCAGCTTAACTAGCGGGGCCTACAATGAGCAGTTCTTC.

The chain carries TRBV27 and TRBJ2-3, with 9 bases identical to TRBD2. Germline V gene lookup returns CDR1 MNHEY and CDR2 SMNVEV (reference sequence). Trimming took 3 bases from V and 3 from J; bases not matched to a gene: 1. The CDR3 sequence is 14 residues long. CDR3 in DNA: TGTGCCAGCAGTTTTAGCGGGAGAACAGATACGCAGTATTTT. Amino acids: CASSFSGRTDTQYF.

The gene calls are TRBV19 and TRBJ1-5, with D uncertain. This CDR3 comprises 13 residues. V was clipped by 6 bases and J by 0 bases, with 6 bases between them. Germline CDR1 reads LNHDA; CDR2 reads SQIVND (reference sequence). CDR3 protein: CASSYNSNQPQHF. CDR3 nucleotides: TGTGCCAGTAGCTATAATAGCAATCAGCCCCAGCATTTT. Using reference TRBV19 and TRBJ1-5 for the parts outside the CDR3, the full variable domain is DGGITQSPKYLFRKEGQNVTLSCEQNLNHDAMYWYRQDPGQGLRLIYYSQIVNDFQKGDIAEGYSVSREKKESFPLTVTSAQKNPTAFYLCASSYNSNQPQHFGDGTRLSIL.

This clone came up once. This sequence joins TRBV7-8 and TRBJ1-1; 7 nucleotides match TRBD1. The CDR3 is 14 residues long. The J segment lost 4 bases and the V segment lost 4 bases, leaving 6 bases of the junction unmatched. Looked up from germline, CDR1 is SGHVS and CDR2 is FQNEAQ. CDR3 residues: CASSSDRAATEAFF. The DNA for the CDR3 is TGTGCCAGCAGCTCAGACAGGGCGGCCACTGAAGCTTTCTTT.

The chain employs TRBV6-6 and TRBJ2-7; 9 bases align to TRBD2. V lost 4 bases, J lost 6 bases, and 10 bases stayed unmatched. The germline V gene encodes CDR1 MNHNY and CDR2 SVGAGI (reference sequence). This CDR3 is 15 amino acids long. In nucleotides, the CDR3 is TGTGCCAGCAGTTCCACCCACGGCGGGAGGGGCGAGCAGTACTTC. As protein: CASSSTHGGRGEQYF.

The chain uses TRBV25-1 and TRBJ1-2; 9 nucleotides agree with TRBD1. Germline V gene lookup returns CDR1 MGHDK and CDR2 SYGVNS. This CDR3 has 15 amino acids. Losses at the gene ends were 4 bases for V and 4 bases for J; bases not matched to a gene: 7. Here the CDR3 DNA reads TGTGCCAGCAGTGGCCGGGACAGGGATTTCTATGGCTACACCTTC. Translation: CASSGRDRDFYGYTF.

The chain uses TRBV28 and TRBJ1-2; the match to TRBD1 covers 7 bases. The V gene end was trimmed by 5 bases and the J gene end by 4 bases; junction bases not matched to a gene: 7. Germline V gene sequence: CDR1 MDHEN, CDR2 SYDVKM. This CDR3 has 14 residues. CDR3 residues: CASSERQGGYGYTF. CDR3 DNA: TGTGCCAGCAGTGAACGACAGGGAGGCTATGGCTACACCTTC.

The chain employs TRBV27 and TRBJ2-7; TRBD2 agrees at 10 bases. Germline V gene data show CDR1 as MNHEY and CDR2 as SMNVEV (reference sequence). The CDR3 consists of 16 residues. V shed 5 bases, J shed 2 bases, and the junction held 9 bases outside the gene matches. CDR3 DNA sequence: TGTGCCAGCAGTCCCTCCCCTAGCGGGAGTCCCTACGAGCAGTACTTC. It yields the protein CASSPSPSGSPYEQYF.

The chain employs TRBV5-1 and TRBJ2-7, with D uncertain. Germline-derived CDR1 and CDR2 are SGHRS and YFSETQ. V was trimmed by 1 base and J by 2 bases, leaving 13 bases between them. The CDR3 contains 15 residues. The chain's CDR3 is CASSLRQDAPYEQYF. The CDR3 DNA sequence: TGCGCCAGCAGCTTGAGGCAGGATGCCCCCTACGAGCAGTACTTC.

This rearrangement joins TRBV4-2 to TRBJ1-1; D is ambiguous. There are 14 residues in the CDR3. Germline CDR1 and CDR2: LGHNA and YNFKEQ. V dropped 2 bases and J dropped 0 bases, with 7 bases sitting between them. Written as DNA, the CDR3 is TGTGCCAGCAGCCAACAGAACATGAACACTGAAGCTTTCTTT. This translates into CASSQQNMNTEAFF.

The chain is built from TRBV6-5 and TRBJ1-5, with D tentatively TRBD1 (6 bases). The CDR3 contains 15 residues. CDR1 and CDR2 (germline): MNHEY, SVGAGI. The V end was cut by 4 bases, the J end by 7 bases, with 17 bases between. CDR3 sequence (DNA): TGTGCCAGCAGTTTCTCACCGACCGGGGGCCAGCCCCAGCATTTT. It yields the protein CASSFSPTGGQPQHF.

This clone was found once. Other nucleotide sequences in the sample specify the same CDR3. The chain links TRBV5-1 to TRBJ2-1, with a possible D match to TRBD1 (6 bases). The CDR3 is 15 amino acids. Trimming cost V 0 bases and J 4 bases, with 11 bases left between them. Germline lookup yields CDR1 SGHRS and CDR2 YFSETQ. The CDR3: CASSLGGGVYNEQFF. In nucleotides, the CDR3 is TGCGCCAGCAGCTTGGGAGGGGGTGTATACAATGAGCAGTTCTTC. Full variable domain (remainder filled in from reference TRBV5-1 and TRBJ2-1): KAGVTQTPRYLIKTRGQQVTLSCSPISGHRSVSWYQQTPGQGLQFLFEYFSETQRNKGNFPGRFSGRQFSNSRSEMNVSTLELGDSALYLCASSLGGGVYNEQFFGPGTRLTVL.